This TCR beta chain stems from a study of identical twins. Template switching supplied a universal primer site; unique molecular identifiers were carried on the cDNA. Each CDR3 protein is one row after TCRdb ran MiXCR on the 5' RACE reads. The sample lists some 1,600,000 distinct CDR3 sequences, roughly 35% seen once, with over 0.25% in the top ten. The sample holds a few counts of this clonotype. Its antigen is currently unknown. The CDR3 consists of 10 residues. The V gene's germline CDR1 is DFQATT and CDR2 SNEGSKA (reference sequence). V was shortened by 3 bases and J by 5 bases, with 4 bases between the two germline ends. Study-level findings and limits: Potential partial confounding of zero-insertion analyses by invariant MAIT and iNKT cells was noted. Fewer insertions characterized abundant cord blood beta clonotypes, whereas memory repertoires showed none.

This receptor was taken from a newborn girl in good health. Sequencing was carried out using cord blood. The V call is TRBV20-1, the J call TRBJ1-1; no firm D call. For the CDR3, the DNA is TGCAGTGCTAGTAGGACTGAAGCTTTCTTT. Translation: CSASRTEAFF.